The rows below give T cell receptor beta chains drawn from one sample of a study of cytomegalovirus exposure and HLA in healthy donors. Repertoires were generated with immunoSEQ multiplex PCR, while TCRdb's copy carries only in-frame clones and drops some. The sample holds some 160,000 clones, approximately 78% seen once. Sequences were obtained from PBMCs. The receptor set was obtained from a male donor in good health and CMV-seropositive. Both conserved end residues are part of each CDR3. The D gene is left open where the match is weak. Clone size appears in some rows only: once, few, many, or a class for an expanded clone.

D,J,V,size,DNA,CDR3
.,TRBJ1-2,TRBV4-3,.,TGCGCCAGCAGCCAAGGACTCACAGGGAGCGGCTACACCTTC,CASSQGLTGSGYTF
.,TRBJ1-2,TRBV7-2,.,TGTGCCAGCAGCTTCGATATACTTACGCGGGGCTACACCTTC,CASSFDILTRGYTF
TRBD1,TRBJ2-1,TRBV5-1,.,TGCGCCAGCAGCCCGGGACAGGGGAGGAATGAGCAGTTCTTC,CASSPGQGRNEQFF
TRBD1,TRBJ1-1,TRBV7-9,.,TGTGCCAGCAGCCCGGACAGGGACAACACTGAAGCTTTCTTT,CASSPDRDNTEAFF
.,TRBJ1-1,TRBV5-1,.,TGCGCCAGCAGCTTGGTAGGGGGTGGCACTGAAGCTTTCTTT,CASSLVGGGTEAFF
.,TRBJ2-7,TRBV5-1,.,TGCGCCAGCAGGGACCTCTCAAGGAGGGAAGAGCAGTACTTC,CASRDLSRREEQYF
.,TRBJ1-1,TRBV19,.,TGTGCCAGTAGTATTCATCCCTCTGCGGGGACTGAAGCTTTCTTT,CASSIHPSAGTEAFF
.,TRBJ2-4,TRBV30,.,TGTGCCTGGAGAGAGCCGCGGGCCCTCAAGGATCAGTACTTC,CAWREPRALKDQYF
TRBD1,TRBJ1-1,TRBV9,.,TGTGCCAGCAGCGTAGGCAACAGGGGGACTGAAGCTTTCTTT,CASSVGNRGTEAFF
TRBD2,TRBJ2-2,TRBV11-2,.,TGTGCCAGCAGCTTTCGGACTAGCGGGGGTACCGGGGAGCTGTTTTTT,CASSFRTSGGTGELFF
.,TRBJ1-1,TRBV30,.,TGTGCCTGGAGTGCCACAGGGATCCCTGAAGCTTTCTTT,CAWSATGIPEAFF
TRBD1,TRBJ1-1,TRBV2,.,TGTGCCAGCAAAGGACAGGGCCTTTCCGCTGAAGCTTTCTTT,CASKGQGLSAEAFF
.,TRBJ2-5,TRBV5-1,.,TGCGCCAGCAGCTTGGGACCCACCGACGGAGTAGTCCAGTACTTC,CASSLGPTDGVVQYF
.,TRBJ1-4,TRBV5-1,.,TGCGCCAGCAGCGCGCATGGGCAGGGTAATGAAAAACTGTTTTTT,CASSAHGQGNEKLFF
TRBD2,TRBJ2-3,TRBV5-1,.,TGCGCCAGCAGCTTCCAATCCCTTAGCGGGGCGAACACAGATACGCAGTATTTT,CASSFQSLSGANTDTQYF
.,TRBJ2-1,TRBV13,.,TGTGCCAGCAGCCTCCACTCTGGGGGGAGGTATGAGCAGTTCTTC,CASSLHSGGRYEQFF
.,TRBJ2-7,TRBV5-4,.,TGTGCCAGCAGCTTTGGACTCCCCGTGAACGAGCAGTACTTC,CASSFGLPVNEQYF
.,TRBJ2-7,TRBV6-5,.,TGTGCCAGCAGTTACTCGGGTGGGTACGAGCGGTACTTC,CASSYSGGYERYF
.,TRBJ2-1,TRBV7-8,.,TGTGCCAGCAGCTGGGTAGCGTCCTACAATGAGCAGTTCTTC,CASSWVASYNEQFF
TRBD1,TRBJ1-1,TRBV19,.,TGTGCCAGTAGTACCGCACAGGGGGGGAACACTGAAGCTTTCTTT,CASSTAQGGNTEAFF
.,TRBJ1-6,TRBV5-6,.,TGTGCCAGCAGCCGCCGGGGCGCGGGGAATTCACCCCTCCACTTT,CASSRRGAGNSPLHF
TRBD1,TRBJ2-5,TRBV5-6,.,TGTGCCAGCAGCCTTGGACCAGGGGGAGAGACCCAGTACTTC,CASSLGPGGETQYF
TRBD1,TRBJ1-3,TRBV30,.,TGTGCCTGGAGGGACCGGGACAGGGTTGGAAACACCATATATTTT,CAWRDRDRVGNTIYF
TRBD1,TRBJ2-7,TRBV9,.,TGTGCCAGCAGCGGTTCCCGGGACAGGAACTACGAGCAGTACTTC,CASSGSRDRNYEQYF
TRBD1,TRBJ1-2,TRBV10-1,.,TGCGCCAGCAGCCCGGACAGGAGTTATGGCTACACCTTC,CASSPDRSYGYTF
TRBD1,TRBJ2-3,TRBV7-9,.,TGTGCCAGCAGCTACGGACAGGACACAGATACGCAGTATTTT,CASSYGQDTDTQYF
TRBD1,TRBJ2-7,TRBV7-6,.,TGTGCCAGCAGCTTACTACAGGGGGCCGACGAGCAGTACTTC,CASSLLQGADEQYF
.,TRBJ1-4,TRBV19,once,TGTGCCAGTAGTATGACAGCAACTAATGAAAAACTGTTTTTT,CASSMTATNEKLFF
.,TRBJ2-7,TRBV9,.,TGTGCCAGCAGCGTAGACCCATCGCGCTACGAGCAGTACTTC,CASSVDPSRYEQYF
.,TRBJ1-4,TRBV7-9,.,TGTGCCAGCAGCTCCGAGATGGGCAATGAAAAACTGTTTTTT,CASSSEMGNEKLFF
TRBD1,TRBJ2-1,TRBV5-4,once,TGTGCCAGCAGAAATACAGGGGTACAAGAGCAGTTCTTC,CASRNTGVQEQFF
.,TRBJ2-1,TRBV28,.,TGTGCCAGCAGCCCTCAGGACAGAGATATCTACAATGAGCAGTTCTTC,CASSPQDRDIYNEQFF